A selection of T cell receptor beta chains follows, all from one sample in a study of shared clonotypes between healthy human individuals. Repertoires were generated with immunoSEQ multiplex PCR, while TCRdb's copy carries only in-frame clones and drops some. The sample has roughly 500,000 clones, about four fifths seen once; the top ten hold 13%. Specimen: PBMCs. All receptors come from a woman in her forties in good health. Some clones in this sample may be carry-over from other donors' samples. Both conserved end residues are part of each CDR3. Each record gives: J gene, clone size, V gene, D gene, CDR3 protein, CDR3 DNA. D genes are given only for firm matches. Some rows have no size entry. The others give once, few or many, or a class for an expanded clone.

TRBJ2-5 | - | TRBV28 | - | CASSSSSLVYEPQYF | TGTGCCAGCAGTTCCTCCTCACTAGTGTACGAGCCGCAGTACTTC
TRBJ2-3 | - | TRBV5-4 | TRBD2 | CASSPGTSGSKGTQYF | TGTGCCAGCAGCCCCGGGACTAGCGGGAGTAAGGGTACGCAGTATTTT
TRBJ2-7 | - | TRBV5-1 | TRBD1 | CASSNTGAGYEQYF | TGCGCCAGCAGCAACACAGGGGCCGGCTACGAGCAGTACTTC
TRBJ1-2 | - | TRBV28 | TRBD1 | CASRQRTAGQLHYGYTF | TGTGCCAGCAGGCAACGTACCGCGGGACAGCTCCACTATGGCTACACCTTC
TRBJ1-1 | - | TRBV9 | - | CASSSRRNTEAFF | TGTGCCAGCAGCTCACGACGGAACACTGAAGCTTTCTTT
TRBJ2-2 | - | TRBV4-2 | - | CASSQERRRELFF | TGTGCCAGCAGCCAAGAACGACGTCGGGAGCTGTTTTTT
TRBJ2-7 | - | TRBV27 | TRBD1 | CASSLDRGSTMQYF | TGTGCCAGCAGTTTGGACAGGGGCTCTACGATGCAGTACTTC
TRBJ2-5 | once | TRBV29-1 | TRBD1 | CSVERPRQGAWTQYF | TGCAGCGTTGAAAGGCCCCGACAGGGGGCCTGGACCCAGTACTTC
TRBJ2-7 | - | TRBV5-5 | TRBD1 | CASSPGQDSYEQYF | TGTGCCAGCAGCCCCGGACAGGATTCCTACGAGCAGTACTTC
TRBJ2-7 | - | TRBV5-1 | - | CASSVLQGIDEQYF | TGCGCCAGCAGCGTCCTCCAGGGGATCGACGAGCAGTACTTC
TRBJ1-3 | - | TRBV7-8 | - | CASSFHRQSSGNTIYF | TGTGCCAGCAGCTTTCACAGGCAAAGCTCTGGAAACACCATATATTTT
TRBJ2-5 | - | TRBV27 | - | CASSSNGPGRTQYF | TGTGCCAGCAGTTCAAACGGGCCTGGTAGGACCCAGTACTTC
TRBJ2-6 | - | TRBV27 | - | CASSGGTTTRSGANVLTF | TGTGCCAGCAGTGGGGGGACAACCACCCGTTCTGGGGCCAACGTCCTGACTTTC
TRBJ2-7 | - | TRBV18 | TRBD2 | CASSLGTSGRTGYEQYF | TGTGCCAGCTCACTCGGGACTAGCGGGAGGACGGGATACGAGCAGTACTTC
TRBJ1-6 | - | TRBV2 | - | CARGRADNSPLHF | TGTGCCAGGGGGCGGGCGGATAATTCACCCCTCCACTTT
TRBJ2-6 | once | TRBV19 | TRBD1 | CASSTTGSGANVLTF | TGTGCCAGTAGTACGACAGGGTCAGGGGCCAACGTCCTGACTTTC
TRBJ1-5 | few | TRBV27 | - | CASSPLRGNQPQHF | TGTGCCAGCAGCCCCCTCCGGGGCAATCAGCCCCAGCATTTT
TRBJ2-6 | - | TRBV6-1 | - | CASSAGDTGANVLTF | TGTGCCAGCAGCGCCGGTGATACCGGGGCCAACGTCCTGACTTTC
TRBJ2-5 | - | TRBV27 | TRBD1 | CASRPGQAPQETQYF | TGTGCCAGCAGACCGGGACAGGCTCCCCAAGAGACCCAGTACTTC
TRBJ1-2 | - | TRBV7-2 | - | CASSLKPNYGYTF | TGTGCCAGCAGCTTAAAGCCCAACTATGGCTACACCTTC
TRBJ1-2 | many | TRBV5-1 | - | CASSLRGDYGYTF | TGCGCCAGCAGCTTGAGAGGTGACTATGGCTACACCTTC
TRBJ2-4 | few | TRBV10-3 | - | CAITDPRVNIQYF | TGTGCCATCACCGACCCCCGCGTAAACATTCAGTACTTC